This T cell receptor (beta chain) came from a study of tumor and adjacent non-tumor tissue in lung cancer. Study details: Aged about 31 to 85 years, patients included under 13 men and about 5 women with stage I to III disease. Notes on the study in general: Patients with more diverse tumor TCRs had worse survival.

The template was RNA from unsorted bulk tissue. This non-tumor lung sample came from over 3 cm beyond the tumor edge. As regards this clonotype: Its antigen is currently unknown. An end of the junction does not agree with germline; a read error may underlie this.

TCRbeta libraries were built with three rounds of nested PCR, modified from ARM-PCR. Using its own MiXCR run on the multiplex PCR reads, TCRdb lists one record per CDR3 protein. The sample consists of roughly 48,000 distinct CDR3 sequences, under 75% of them appearing once. The source of this sequence is a woman in her 70s with non-small cell lung cancer. The sequenced material came from distant non-tumor lung tissue.

CDR3 sequence (DNA): TGCGCCAACAGCCAAGATAGGGGTAGCGGGAGACCGTTAAGCTCCTACAATGAGCAGTTCTTC. This translates into CANSQDRGSGRPLSSYNEQFF. The chain is built from TRBV4-1 and TRBJ2-1, with 9 bases identical to TRBD2. Germline CDR1 reads MGHRA; CDR2 reads YSYEKL. This CDR3 region has 21 residues.